This T cell receptor beta chain comes out of a study of blood T cell repertoires in COVID-19. Study information: COVID-19 samples from acute and convalescent phases originated in the United States, Italy and Spain. PBMCs, B-cell-depleted T cells, or T cells were the source of the cDNA or gDNA that made up the material.

In germline, CDR1 is MDHEN, CDR2 SYDVKM. J was trimmed by 6 bases and V by 8 bases; bases with no gene match: 12. The CDR3 consists of 15 residues. In the original analysis: Nucleated cell number was recorded as an estimate derived from reference gene primer amplification. Sequenced by immunoSEQ multiplex PCR; TCRdb stores in-frame clones only, minus some. V and J calls plus clone size are reproduced from that table; the DNA served to infer D and trimming. The table lists approximately 150,000 clones, 80% to 90% of them singletons. Sequenced material: peripheral blood. This clonotype originated in a man aged 70 or older with acute or convalescent COVID-19. The V and J genes are TRBV28 and TRBJ2-7, with 11 bases fitting TRBD2. Written as DNA, the CDR3 is TGTGCCAGCTTAGCGGGAGGGACGGTAATTGGCGAGCAGTACTTC. Its translation is CASLAGGTVIGEQYF.